Listed here are 32 T cell receptor beta chains from one sample, sequenced in a study of beta chain features in type 1 diabetes. Reverse transcribing all isolated RNA meant expressed TCRB transcripts were sequenced. TCRdb's table, derived via immunoSEQ multiplex PCR, lists solely in-frame clones and lacks some. Among about half a million clones listed, 25% to 35% were seen once. Input material: naive CD4+ T cells from blood. The receptors were sampled from a man between 18 and 35 years old in good health.

This clone came up a few times. This chain joins TRBV7-6 and TRBJ2-7, with D tentatively TRBD1 (6 bases). CDR1 is SGHVS and CDR2 is FNYEAQ in the germline V gene. V was shortened by 0 bases and J by 0 bases, with 12 bases between the two germline ends. The CDR3 extends over 16 amino acids. CDR3: CASSLASRTVSYEQYF. The CDR3 DNA sequence: TGTGCCAGCAGCTTAGCCTCAAGGACAGTCTCCTACGAGCAGTACTTC.

The rearrangement uses TRBV2 and TRBJ2-5; 14 positions agree with TRBD2. CDR1 is SNHLY, CDR2 FYNNEI, per germline. The junction had 5 bases not matched to a gene; V was cut back by 6 bases and J by 5 bases. The CDR3 is 15 amino acids. CDR3 sequence (DNA): TGTGCCAGCAGCATGACTAGCGGGAGGGGGGAGACCCAGTACTTC. Its translation: CASSMTSGRGETQYF. The full variable domain, in which reference TRBV2 and TRBJ2-5 provide the parts outside the CDR3, is EPEVTQTPSHQVTQMGQEVILRCVPISNHLYFYWYRQILGQKVEFLVSFYNNEISEKSEIFDDQFSVERPDGSNFTLKIRSTKLEDSAMYFCASSMTSGRGETQYFGPGTRLLVL.

Only a few counts were recorded for this clone. CDR3 coding DNA: TGCGCCAGCAGCTCCGACGGCAGTGAAAAACTGTTTTTT. Translating gives CASSSDGSEKLFF. V and J are TRBV5-1 and TRBJ1-4; D gene unclear. V lost 3 bases and J 7 bases, leaving 10 bases between the germline ends. CDR3 length: 13 amino acids. CDR1 SGHRS and CDR2 YFSETQ come from the germline V gene.

In this sample, this clone turned up a few times. J is TRBJ2-1 and V is TRBV4-1; 9 bases fit TRBD1. Germline CDR1 is MGHRA and CDR2 is YSYEKL. The CDR3 loop spans 13 amino acids. The J segment lost 15 bases and the V segment lost 3 bases, leaving 9 bases of the junction unmatched. CDR3 nucleotides: TGCGCCAGCAGCCAGGGGGGCGGGACAGGGCTGTTCTTC. This codes for CASSQGGGTGLFF.

This chain joins TRBV13 and TRBJ2-1, with TRBD1 identical over 9 bases. V lost 5 bases, J lost 10 bases, and 15 bases stayed unmatched. This CDR3 region has 16 residues. The germline V gene has CDR1 PRHDT and CDR2 FYEKMQ (reference sequence). In nucleotides, the CDR3 is TGTGCCAGCAGCCCGTCGAGCAGGGGGACAGGGTGGGAGCAGTTCTTC. Translating it yields CASSPSSRGTGWEQFF.

Details on this clone: Other DNA sequences in the sample encode the same CDR3. The chain employs TRBV15 and TRBJ2-1; no clear D gene. The CDR3 is made up of 14 amino acids. CDR1 and CDR2 (germline): LNHNV, YYDKDF (reference sequence). The V end was cut by 1 base, the J end by 3 bases, with 7 bases between. The CDR3 sequence: CATSRAGSYNEQFF. The DNA for the CDR3 is TGTGCCACCAGCAGAGCTGGTAGCTACAATGAGCAGTTCTTC.

The J gene is TRBJ1-2, the V gene TRBV2, with a possible D match to TRBD1 (6 bases). This CDR3 comprises 14 residues. V lost 5 bases to trimming and J lost 2 bases, with 12 bases between them. Germline values: CDR1 SNHLY, CDR2 FYNNEI. CDR3 nucleotides: TGTGCCAGCAGTCCAACAGGGCGAAACTATGGCTACACCTTC. Protein: CASSPTGRNYGYTF.

The chain carries TRBV30 and TRBJ2-2; D possibly corresponds to TRBD2 (5 bases). V was cut by 3 bases and J by 6 bases, with 11 bases left in between. Looked up from germline, CDR1 is GTSNPN and CDR2 is SVGIG (reference sequence). CDR3 length equals 13 residues. Here the CDR3 reads CAWSDGVAGELFF. CDR3 nucleotides: TGTGCCTGGAGCGACGGGGTAGCCGGGGAGCTGTTTTTT. The variable domain in full, with the rest retrieved from reference TRBV30 and TRBJ2-2, is SQTIHQWPATLVQPVGSPLSLECTVEGTSNPNLYWYRQAAGRGLQLLFYSVGIGQISSEVPQNLSASRPQDRQFILSSKKLLLSDSGFYLCAWSDGVAGELFFGEGSRLTVL.

The genes are TRBV10-3 and TRBJ2-3, with TRBD1 matching over 8 bases. The CDR3 contains 15 residues. Germline V gene sequence: CDR1 ENHRY, CDR2 SYGVKD. Losses at the gene ends were 4 bases for V and 2 bases for J; bases not matched to a gene: 5. This CDR3 is CAISVGQALTDTQYF. The CDR3 DNA is TGTGCCATCAGTGTGGGACAGGCGCTCACAGATACGCAGTATTTT.

The chain has TRBV7-2 and TRBJ2-5, with D hard to call. From germline, CDR1 is SGHTA and CDR2 FQGNSA. Trimming took 2 bases from V and 7 from J, leaving 14 bases between them. This CDR3 has 14 amino acids. CDR3 nucleotide sequence: TGTGCCAGCAGCTTACAGAAAACGCCTGGGACCCAGTACTTC. Amino acid sequence: CASSLQKTPGTQYF.

This clone occurred a few times. The chain is built from TRBV7-2 and TRBJ2-7; 9 nucleotides align to TRBD2. Germline CDR1 is SGHTA and CDR2 is FQGNSA. The CDR3 is 15 amino acids. The ends lost 7 bases at V and 5 bases at J; junction bases unmatched: 12. CDR3 in amino acids: CASTLDRLAGDEQYF. Written as DNA, the CDR3 is TGTGCCAGCACCCTAGACAGGTTAGCGGGAGACGAGCAGTACTTC.

The chain couples TRBV10-3 to TRBJ1-1; no reliable D call. Germline CDR1 is ENHRY and CDR2 is SYGVKD. V dropped 1 base and J dropped 0 bases, with 9 bases sitting between them. This CDR3 region has 15 residues. The CDR3 spells CAISEFEDMNTEAFF. The CDR3 DNA reads TGTGCCATCAGTGAGTTTGAGGATATGAACACTGAAGCTTTCTTT.

The chain joins TRBV30 to TRBJ2-7, with 9 bases that match TRBD2. V lost 4 bases and J lost 5; bases outside the gene matches: 15. Germline V gene sequence: CDR1 GTSNPN, CDR2 SVGIG (reference sequence). The CDR3 is 16 amino acids. CDR3 residues: CAWIPHIGGRVHEQYF. The CDR3, as DNA: TGTGCCTGGATTCCTCATATTGGCGGGAGGGTCCACGAGCAGTACTTC.

This clone came up once. The chain has TRBV30 and TRBJ1-1; D possibly corresponds to TRBD1 (5 bases). V was trimmed by 3 bases and J by 3 bases, leaving 11 bases between them. There are 13 residues in the CDR3. Germline assignment: CDR1 GTSNPN and CDR2 SVGIG (reference sequence). The CDR3 DNA reads TGTGCCTGGAGCGGCGGCAGGGACACTGAAGCTTTCTTT. Protein: CAWSGGRDTEAFF.

V gene TRBV14 combines with J gene TRBJ2-1, with D unclear. CDR1 and CDR2 (germline): SGHDN, FVKESK. The CDR3 has 11 residues. The V and J ends lost 0 bases and 9 bases respectively, with 3 bases between them. The CDR3 DNA sequence: TGTGCCAGCAGCCAAGATCGTGAGCAGTTCTTC. Residues: CASSQDREQFF. Filled out from reference TRBV14 and TRBJ2-1, the complete variable domain reads EAGVTQFPSHSVIEKGQTVTLRCDPISGHDNLYWYRRVMGKEIKFLLHFVKESKQDESGMPNNRFLAERTGGTYSTLKVQPAELEDSGVYFCASSQDREQFFGPGTRLTVL.

This clone was found a few times. The CDR3 DNA follows: TGTGCCTGGAGAGCCCCCGGGACAGGGGCTACTGAAGCTTTCTTT. It yields the protein CAWRAPGTGATEAFF. The V call is TRBV30, the J call TRBJ1-1; 10 positions match TRBD1. The trim removed 3 bases at V and 5 bases at J, leaving 9 bases unmatched. The germline CDR1 and CDR2 sequences are GTSNPN and SVGIG (reference sequence). The CDR3 is 15 amino acids.

The chain links TRBV5-1 to TRBJ2-1; 7 positions agree with TRBD1. The length of the CDR3 is 14 residues. CDR1 is SGHRS, CDR2 YFSETQ, per germline. After removal of 4 bases from V and 5 bases from J, the junction contained 6 bases not matched to a gene. CDR3 bases: TGCGCCAGCAGCCGGGACAGTAAGGACAATGAGCAGTTCTTC. Its translation is CASSRDSKDNEQFF.

The sample holds a few counts of this clone. The chain recombines TRBV6-1 with TRBJ2-7, with D perhaps TRBD1 or TRBD2 (5 bases each). This CDR3 has 13 residues. Germline-derived CDR1 and CDR2 are MNHNS and SASEGT. Trimming shortened V by 1 base and J by 2 bases, and 6 bases separated the two germline ends. CDR3 nucleotide sequence: TGTGCCAGCAGTGAAGTGGGGGCCTACGAGCAGTACTTC. It encodes CASSEVGAYEQYF.

Notes on this clone: Other DNA variants within this sample encode the same CDR3. The chain recombines TRBV29-1 with TRBJ2-7, with TRBD1 matching 9 bases. Germline V gene sequence: CDR1 SQVTM, CDR2 ANQGSEA. CDR3 length equals 12 residues. V was pared by 7 bases and J by 1 base, with 2 bases of the junction left unmatched. CDR3 amino acids: CSGGQGSYEQYF. The CDR3 DNA follows: TGCAGCGGGGGACAGGGTTCCTACGAGCAGTACTTC.

The chain links TRBV7-9 to TRBJ2-4; TRBD1 agrees at 7 bases. Germline-derived CDR1 and CDR2 are SEHNR and FQNEAQ (reference sequence). The CDR3 length is 14 residues. The V and J ends lost 6 bases and 6 bases, in that order; junction bases with no gene match: 8. The CDR3 DNA reads TGTGCCAGCAGTAGCGACAGGGTCGGAAACATTCAGTACTTC. Amino acids: CASSSDRVGNIQYF.

The chain employs TRBV5-4 and TRBJ2-1; TRBD1 matches 7 bases. Looked up from germline, CDR1 is SGHNT and CDR2 is YYREEE (reference sequence). The V segment lost 2 bases and the J segment 0 bases; nucleotides outside the gene matches: 5. This CDR3 has 16 residues. In DNA, the CDR3 is TGTGCCAGCAGCTTCGGACAGGCGAGCTCCTACAATGAGCAGTTCTTC. It translates to CASSFGQASSYNEQFF.

The chain carries TRBV29-1 and TRBJ2-1; D gene ambiguous. Germline V gives CDR1 SQVTM, CDR2 ANQGSEA. With 3 bases removed from V and 9 bases from J, the gap between germline ends came to 12 bases. The CDR3 runs 12 residues. CDR3 amino acids: CSVDVWGTEQFF. CDR3 sequence (DNA): TGCAGCGTTGATGTTTGGGGAACTGAGCAGTTCTTC.

The chain couples TRBV9 to TRBJ2-7; 9 nucleotides line up with TRBD1. This CDR3 region has 15 residues. V trimming: 0 bases; J trimming: 4 bases; junction bases outside the gene matches: 5. Germline CDR1 and CDR2: SGDLS and YYNGEE. The CDR3 loop is CASSVGGQGIYEQYF. CDR3 coding DNA: TGTGCCAGCAGCGTAGGAGGACAGGGGATTTACGAGCAGTACTTC.

This clone was counted once. The V and J genes are TRBV18 and TRBJ2-1, with 12 bases fitting TRBD2. Germline values: CDR1 KGHSH, CDR2 LQKENI. This CDR3 comprises 17 residues. Trimming took 3 bases from V and 3 from J; bases not matched to a gene: 6. The CDR3: CASSPPSGRAGYNEQFF. Here the CDR3 DNA reads TGTGCCAGCTCACCCCCTAGCGGGAGGGCCGGCTACAATGAGCAGTTCTTC.

The chain is built from TRBV5-4 and TRBJ2-3; D call uncertain. This CDR3 spans 13 amino acids. The V gene's germline CDR1 is SGHNT and CDR2 YYREEE (reference sequence). V was trimmed by 4 bases and J by 5 bases, leaving 11 bases between them. The CDR3 loop reads CASSQQLGDTQYF. The DNA for the CDR3 is TGTGCCAGCAGCCAACAGTTGGGAGATACGCAGTATTTT.

V is TRBV7-9 and J is TRBJ2-7; D assignment may be TRBD1 or TRBD2 (5 bases each). Germline V gene lookup returns CDR1 SEHNR and CDR2 FQNEAQ (reference sequence). The CDR3 runs to 14 residues. V was shortened by 3 bases and J by 5 bases, with 14 bases between the two germline ends. The CDR3 nucleotides are TGTGCCAGCAGCTTTTCCTGGGGGAAGGACGAGCAGTACTTC. It specifies CASSFSWGKDEQYF.

Worth noting for this clone: Other DNA sequences in this specimen translate into the identical CDR3. CDR3 nucleotide sequence: TGCAGCGTGCGAGTTGAGTGGAACACCGGGGAGCTGTTTTTT. Translating gives CSVRVEWNTGELFF. The chain is built from TRBV29-1 and TRBJ2-2; unclear D gene. V was pared by 6 bases and J by 1 base, with 12 bases between. The CDR3 totals 14 residues. Germline values: CDR1 SQVTM, CDR2 ANQGSEA.

This clone was seen more than once but under ten times. The J gene is TRBJ2-1, the V gene TRBV7-8, with TRBD2 matching over 12 bases. In germline, CDR1 is SGHVS, CDR2 FQNEAQ. There are 18 residues in the CDR3. Trimming at V came to 1 base and at J to 4 bases, leaving 8 bases not matched to a gene. CDR3: CASSLEKLAGGPYNEQFF. The CDR3 DNA follows: TGTGCCAGCAGCTTAGAGAAACTAGCGGGAGGACCGTACAATGAGCAGTTCTTC.

This clone was observed a handful of times. Other nucleotide sequences from this sample produce the same CDR3. This chain uses TRBV9 with TRBJ2-1; no clear D. V was cut by 0 bases and J by 4 bases, with 5 bases left in between. The CDR3 length is 13 residues. The germline V gene has CDR1 SGDLS and CDR2 YYNGEE. For the CDR3, the DNA is TGTGCCAGCAGCGTAGCCACTTACAATGAGCAGTTCTTC. Protein product: CASSVATYNEQFF.

This clone was found a few times. The identical CDR3 is also encoded by other nucleotide sequences in the sample. V usage is TRBV29-1 and J usage is TRBJ2-1, with D perhaps being TRBD1 or TRBD2 (6 bases each). From germline, CDR1 is SQVTM and CDR2 ANQGSEA. The CDR3 sequence is 12 residues long. V was shortened by 3 bases and J by 9 bases, with 12 bases between the two germline ends. The CDR3 sequence is CSVDRGGREQFF. Written as DNA, the CDR3 is TGCAGCGTTGACAGGGGAGGACGTGAGCAGTTCTTC.

The chain joins TRBV30 to TRBJ1-2; 7 nucleotides align to TRBD1. CDR3 size: 13 residues. Germline CDR1 reads GTSNPN; CDR2 reads SVGIG (reference sequence). J was trimmed by 8 bases and V by 2 bases; bases with no gene match: 8. Written as DNA, the CDR3 is TGTGCCTGGAGTTCCAGGACAGGATTAGGCTACACCTTC. As protein: CAWSSRTGLGYTF.

The chain recombines TRBV30 with TRBJ2-3; 11 nucleotides align to TRBD2. Per the germline V gene, CDR1 is GTSNPN and CDR2 is SVGIG (reference sequence). Trimming at V came to 4 bases and at J to 4 bases, leaving 13 bases not matched to a gene. This CDR3 region has 17 residues. The CDR3 region is CAWNIRWTSGWADTQYF. The CDR3 coding sequence is TGTGCCTGGAACATACGCTGGACTAGCGGGTGGGCAGATACGCAGTATTTT. The full variable domain, in which reference TRBV30 and TRBJ2-3 provide the parts outside the CDR3, is SQTIHQWPATLVQPVGSPLSLECTVEGTSNPNLYWYRQAAGRGLQLLFYSVGIGQISSEVPQNLSASRPQDRQFILSSKKLLLSDSGFYLCAWNIRWTSGWADTQYFGPGTRLTVL.